These 32 T cell receptor beta chains share one sample of origin, sequenced in a study of regulatory T cells in long-lasting Graves disease. For TCR beta, libraries came from iRepertoire HTBI primers and Arm-PCR of CDR3 regions. Each CDR3 protein gets one entry after TCRdb re-called the multiplex PCR reads with MiXCR. The data show 390,000 or so distinct CDR3 sequences, roughly 24% seen once. This sample's time point: persistent/refractory GD, antithyroid drugs over 5 years with positive TRAb. PBMCs were the source of the RNA used for TCR sequencing. The sequencing used peripheral blood mononuclear cells (PBMCs), collected when the disease was refractory, from a patient treated with antithyroid drugs. These receptors all stem from a woman aged 35 to 49 with Graves disease.

This clonotype was seen many times. The CDR3 loop reads CASSLGRREQYF. The DNA of the CDR3 is TGTGCCAGCAGCTTAGGTAGGCGAGAGCAGTACTTC. The V gene is TRBV11-2, the J gene TRBJ2-7; D is undetermined. V was cut by 1 base and J by 7 bases, with 8 bases left in between. Germline-derived CDR1 and CDR2 are SGHAT and FQNNGV. The CDR3 sequence is 12 residues long.

The V gene is TRBV4-1, the J gene TRBJ2-5; a weak D match, TRBD2 (6 bases). The CDR3 runs 14 residues. The germline V gene encodes CDR1 MGHRA and CDR2 YSYEKL. The V end lost 4 bases, the J end lost 4 bases, and 13 bases lay between the germline ends. This CDR3 reads CASSPIGTRETQYF. The CDR3 nucleotides are TGCGCCAGCAGCCCCATAGGGACTCGAGAGACCCAGTACTTC.

A few counts support this clonotype. The V call is TRBV10-1, the J call TRBJ2-2; the D is unclear. CDR3 length: 16 amino acids. Looked up from germline, CDR1 is WNHNN and CDR2 is SYGVQD (reference sequence). Between the trimmed V and J ends, which lost 2 bases and 4 bases, there was a span of 14 bases. DNA of the CDR3: TGCGCCAGCAGTGAGGTGGCTAGGCCCTCCACCGGGGAGCTGTTTTTT. It translates to CASSEVARPSTGELFF.

The chain has TRBV2 and TRBJ2-3; 7 bases are shared with TRBD2. The CDR3 length is 18 residues. J was trimmed by 1 base and V by 3 bases; bases with no gene match: 13. Germline CDR1 SNHLY, CDR2 FYNNEI. CDR3 sequence (DNA): TGTGCCAGCAGTGAGGAAGCGGGAATTAACCTAGGCACAGATACGCAGTATTTT. Protein product: CASSEEAGINLGTDTQYF.

J is TRBJ2-7 and V is TRBV19, with a weak D call TRBD2 (6 bases). V was trimmed by 4 bases and J by 3 bases, leaving 19 bases between them. The CDR3 consists of 16 residues. Germline CDR1 and CDR2: LNHDA and SQIVND (reference sequence). The CDR3 reads CASSKTTGTYDYEQYF. DNA for the CDR3: TGTGCCAGTAGTAAAACAACCGGGACTTACGACTACGAGCAGTACTTC.

This clonotype was seen a few times. The chain is built from TRBV5-1 and TRBJ1-1, with D possibly being TRBD1 (5 bases). With 1 base removed from V and 3 bases from J, the gap between germline ends came to 10 bases. This CDR3 has 14 residues. CDR1 SGHRS and CDR2 YFSETQ come from the germline V gene. The CDR3: CASSLTGLDTEAFF. Here the CDR3 DNA reads TGCGCCAGCAGCTTGACAGGATTGGACACTGAAGCTTTCTTT.

The genes are TRBV12-3 or TRBV12-4 and TRBJ2-3, with TRBD1 matching over 8 bases. The CDR3 extends over 12 amino acids. V shed 6 bases, J shed 11 bases, and the junction held 7 bases outside the gene matches. The CDR3 bases are TGTGCCAGCAGCCGAGACAGGGGCGGGCAGTATTTT. Protein: CASSRDRGGQYF.

This clonotype was seen once. The rearrangement uses TRBV3-1 and TRBJ1-2; D may be TRBD1 (6 bases). Germline lookup yields CDR1 LGHDT and CDR2 YNNKEL (reference sequence). CDR3 length: 16 residues. Trimming left V 1 base short and J 3 bases short, with 15 bases between. The CDR3 loop reads CASSQGVGQYYYGYTF. CDR3 DNA: TGTGCCAGCAGCCAAGGGGTCGGACAGTATTACTATGGCTACACCTTC.

This clonotype was counted a single time. This rearrangement joins TRBV2 to TRBJ2-3, with D possibly TRBD2 on 5 matching bases. The V gene lost 1 base and the J gene lost 6 bases, with 14 bases spanning the gap. The CDR3 length is 15 residues. Germline CDR1 reads SNHLY; CDR2 reads FYNNEI. The CDR3 DNA reads as TGTGCCAGCAGTGAAGAGGAGGCCTCGTTGGATACGCAGTATTTT. As protein: CASSEEEASLDTQYF.

This clonotype came up many times. The chain is built from TRBV5-6 and TRBJ2-6; TRBD2 is a possible D gene (5 bases). The CDR3 length is 11 residues. Germline V lookup: CDR1 SGHDT, CDR2 YYEEEE. V was cut by 2 bases and J by 15 bases, with 9 bases left in between. This CDR3 reads CASSLLGDLTF. The CDR3 DNA follows: TGTGCCAGCAGCTTACTGGGAGACCTGACTTTC.

This clonotype occurred a few times. The rearrangement links TRBV15 to TRBJ2-2; 11 bases are shared with TRBD1. The CDR3 sequence is 16 residues long. Germline trimming cut 5 bases from V and 6 bases from J; bases unmatched to any gene: 8. Germline V gene sequence: CDR1 LNHNV, CDR2 YYDKDF (reference sequence). Here the CDR3 DNA reads TGTGCCACCAGCGGAGGGACAGGGGGTTTGCCCGGGGAGCTGTTTTTT. Its protein product is CATSGGTGGLPGELFF.

The rearrangement links TRBV28 to TRBJ2-1, with 8 bases matching TRBD2. Trimming cost V 5 bases and J 7 bases; bases outside gene matches: 10. This CDR3 has 15 residues. The germline gives CDR1 MDHEN, CDR2 SYDVKM. The CDR3 loop reads CASSPNLAGRNEQFF. CDR3 DNA sequence: TGTGCCAGCAGTCCAAACTTAGCGGGAAGGAATGAGCAGTTCTTC. Full variable domain (rest looked up from reference TRBV28 and TRBJ2-1): DVKVTQSSRYLVKRTGEKVFLECVQDMDHENMFWYRQDPGLGLRLIYFSYDVKMKEKGDIPEGYSVSREKKERFSLILESASTNQTSMYLCASSPNLAGRNEQFFGPGTRLTVL.

The rearrangement joins TRBV30 to TRBJ2-1; D unresolved. CDR1 is GTSNPN, CDR2 SVGIG, per germline (reference sequence). Trimming pared 5 bases from V and 4 bases from J, leaving 6 bases between. The CDR3 has 11 amino acids. The CDR3 spells CAWLMYNEQFF. The CDR3 DNA is TGTGCCTGGCTTATGTACAATGAGCAGTTCTTC.

This clonotype has ten or more counts. CDR3 sequence (DNA): TGTGCCAGCAGCCTGGGACACTCGAACACTGAAGCTTTCTTT. Protein product: CASSLGHSNTEAFF. This rearrangement joins TRBV12-3 or TRBV12-4 to TRBJ1-1; D perhaps matches TRBD1 (6 bases). The CDR3 has 14 residues. Trimming pared 6 bases from V and 1 base from J, leaving 12 bases between.

This clonotype was seen at least ten times. This chain connects TRBV20-1 to TRBJ1-1; no definite D call. Germline values: CDR1 DFQATT, CDR2 SNEGSKA (reference sequence). The CDR3 is made up of 14 amino acids. V dropped 6 bases and J dropped 4 bases, with 18 bases sitting between them. This CDR3 reads CSAQAPLAITEAFF. DNA for the CDR3: TGCAGTGCGCAGGCCCCCTTGGCAATCACTGAAGCTTTCTTT.

In its sample, this clonotype was seen many times. This rearrangement joins TRBV11-2 to TRBJ1-1; D is possibly TRBD1 (6 bases). The CDR3 has 14 residues. Per germline, CDR1 SGHAT and CDR2 FQNNGV. The germline V and J ends were trimmed by 1 base and 10 bases, with 16 bases remaining between them. The CDR3 protein is CASSLGGVRGGAFF. The CDR3 DNA follows: TGTGCCAGCAGCTTAGGGGGGGTGCGAGGGGGAGCTTTCTTT.

As regards this clonotype: A read error may explain this, as a much larger clone is one base away. The rearrangement uses TRBV12-3 or TRBV12-4 and TRBJ1-1, with D uncertain. There are 15 residues in the CDR3. The V end lost 2 bases, the J end lost 3 bases, and 13 bases lay between the germline ends. CDR3 DNA sequence: TGTGCCAGCAGTTTACCGGTGGATAGGGACACTGAAGCTTTCTTT. Amino acid sequence: CASSLPVDRDTEAFF.

This sequence joins TRBV7-8 and TRBJ2-5; 12 bases map to TRBD2. The junction had 12 bases not matched to a gene; V was cut back by 6 bases and J by 4 bases. The CDR3 consists of 17 residues. Germline V gives CDR1 SGHVS, CDR2 FQNEAQ. CDR3 nucleotides: TGTGCCAGCAGTCCACCCGGACTAGCGGGATTTTCAGAGACCCAGTACTTC. Its translation: CASSPPGLAGFSETQYF.

This clonotype was recorded at least ten times. CDR3 residues: CASRLRAATNEKLFF. For the CDR3, the DNA is TGTGCCAGCAGACTCCGGGCTGCAACTAATGAAAAACTGTTTTTT. This chain uses TRBV19 with TRBJ1-4; D uncertain. Germline V lookup: CDR1 LNHDA, CDR2 SQIVND (reference sequence). The CDR3 runs 15 residues. V lost 9 bases to trimming and J lost 0 bases, with 14 bases between them.

The DNA for the CDR3 is TGTGCCAGCAGCTTGGGACCGCCTCAAGAGACCCAGTACTTC. It yields the protein CASSLGPPQETQYF. This chain links TRBV5-6 with TRBJ2-5; D not resolved. The CDR3 covers 14 residues. Germline V gene lookup returns CDR1 SGHDT and CDR2 YYEEEE. V was pared by 0 bases and J by 2 bases, with 8 bases between.

This clonotype appeared a few times. V is TRBV6-5 and J is TRBJ1-6; TRBD1 is a possible D gene (5 bases). This CDR3 region has 14 residues. V was shortened by 3 bases and J by 10 bases, with 13 bases between the two germline ends. Germline V gene data show CDR1 as MNHEY and CDR2 as SVGAGI. This chain's CDR3 is CASSYRQGASPLHF. The DNA of the CDR3 is TGTGCCAGCAGTTATAGGCAGGGTGCCTCACCCCTCCACTTT.

CDR3 amino acids: CATSNQDTEVATNEKLFF. DNA of the CDR3: TGTGCCACCAGCAACCAGGACACTGAAGTTGCAACTAATGAAAAACTGTTTTTT. This chain links TRBV15 with TRBJ1-4, with a weak D call TRBD1 (5 bases). Trimming left V 4 bases short and J 0 bases short, with 18 bases between. Germline values: CDR1 LNHNV, CDR2 YYDKDF (reference sequence). The length of the CDR3 is 18 residues.

Concerning this clonotype: A read error may account for a junction end that differs from germline. V gene TRBV5-1 combines with J gene TRBJ1-3; tentative D call: TRBD1 (5 bases). From germline, CDR1 is SGHRS and CDR2 YFSETQ. The CDR3 runs 15 residues. The CDR3 here is CTSSPGLTSGNTIYF. The CDR3 nucleotides read TGCACCAGCAGCCCGGGACTGACCTCTGGAAACACCATATATTTT.

V and J are TRBV3-1 and TRBJ2-5, with 8 nucleotides matching TRBD1. The ends lost 5 bases at V and 2 bases at J; junction bases unmatched: 10. Germline assignment: CDR1 LGHDT and CDR2 YNNKEL (reference sequence). The CDR3 is made up of 16 amino acids. CDR3 loop: CASSLSPGTGQETQYF. CDR3 in DNA: TGTGCCAGCAGCTTATCTCCGGGGACAGGTCAAGAGACCCAGTACTTC.

A single count supports this clonotype. This chain uses TRBV19 with TRBJ2-7; D is ambiguous. The CDR3 totals 14 residues. Between the trimmed V and J ends, which lost 2 bases and 3 bases, there was a span of 11 bases. Per germline, CDR1 LNHDA and CDR2 SQIVND (reference sequence). Written as DNA, the CDR3 is TGTGCCAGTAGTATATCCACCCAGAACTACGAGCAGTACTTC. As protein: CASSISTQNYEQYF.

Only a few counts were recorded for this clonotype. The chain is built from TRBV9 and TRBJ2-2, with 9 bases lining up with TRBD1. The CDR3 is 17 residues long. V was clipped by 3 bases and J by 6 bases; unmatched bases: 12. Per the germline V gene, CDR1 is SGDLS and CDR2 is YYNGEE. CDR3 coding DNA: TGTGCCAGCAGCGACGGGACAGGGCGCGGTGATGCCGGGGAGCTGTTTTTT. Amino acid sequence: CASSDGTGRGDAGELFF.

This clonotype was detected ten times or more. V and J are TRBV2 and TRBJ1-3; D is unclear. V lost 6 bases, J lost 4 bases, and 7 bases lay in between. Germline V CDR1 and CDR2: SNHLY, FYNNEI. This CDR3 comprises 12 residues. The CDR3 nucleotides are TGTGCCAGCAGCTCGGACGGAAACACCATATATTTT. Translated, it gives CASSSDGNTIYF.

The table lists this clonotype with many counts. The chain is built from TRBV11-2 and TRBJ1-2; 10 bases align to TRBD1. Trimming removed 4 bases from V and 7 bases from J; junction bases left unmatched: 3. CDR1 and CDR2 (germline): SGHAT, FQNNGV. This CDR3 has 13 residues. CDR3 residues: CASSSDRGLGYTF. The CDR3 nucleotides read TGTGCCAGCAGCTCCGACAGGGGGCTTGGCTACACCTTC.

This chain uses TRBV5-1 with TRBJ2-7; TRBD2 agrees at 9 bases. Germline CDR1 and CDR2: SGHRS and YFSETQ. V was clipped by 2 bases and J by 6 bases; unmatched bases: 3. The CDR3 covers 13 residues. The CDR3 sequence: CASSFFSGSEQYF. The CDR3 DNA is TGCGCCAGCAGCTTCTTTAGCGGGAGCGAGCAGTACTTC.

This clonotype came up many times. The chain is built from TRBV12-3 or TRBV12-4 and TRBJ2-7, with D possibly being TRBD1 or TRBD2 (5 bases each). The CDR3 sequence is 13 residues long. V lost 9 bases and J 0 bases, leaving 12 bases between the germline ends. The CDR3 sequence: CASGGTGSYEQYF. CDR3 DNA: TGTGCCAGTGGGGGTACCGGCTCCTACGAGCAGTACTTC.

This clonotype was observed a handful of times. V is TRBV7-9 and J is TRBJ2-7, with TRBD1 identical over 10 bases. Germline V gene lookup returns CDR1 SEHNR and CDR2 FQNEAQ (reference sequence). This CDR3 contains 15 residues. Trimming took 3 bases from V and 7 from J; bases not matched to a gene: 9. DNA of the CDR3: TGTGCCAGCAGCTTGCCCGGGACAGGGGAGCGGGAGCAGTACTTC. Encoded protein: CASSLPGTGEREQYF.

The J gene is TRBJ2-2, the V gene TRBV19; 12 bases are shared with TRBD1. Germline V gives CDR1 LNHDA, CDR2 SQIVND (reference sequence). J was trimmed by 6 bases and V by 7 bases; bases with no gene match: 12. The CDR3 length is 17 residues. The CDR3 loop is CASNRPGQGARAGELFF. DNA of the CDR3: TGTGCCAGTAATCGACCGGGACAGGGGGCGCGGGCCGGGGAGCTGTTTTTT.